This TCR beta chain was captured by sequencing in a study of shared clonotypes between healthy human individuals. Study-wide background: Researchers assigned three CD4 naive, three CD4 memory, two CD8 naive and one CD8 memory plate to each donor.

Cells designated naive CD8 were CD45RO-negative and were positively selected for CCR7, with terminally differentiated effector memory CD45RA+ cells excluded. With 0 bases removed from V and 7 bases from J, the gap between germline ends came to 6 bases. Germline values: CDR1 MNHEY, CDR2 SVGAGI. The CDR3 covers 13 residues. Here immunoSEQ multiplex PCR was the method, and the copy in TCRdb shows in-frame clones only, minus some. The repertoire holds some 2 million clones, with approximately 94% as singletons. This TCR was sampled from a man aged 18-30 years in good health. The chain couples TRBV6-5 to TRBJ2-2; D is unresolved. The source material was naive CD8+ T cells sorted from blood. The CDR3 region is CASSYSSFGELFF. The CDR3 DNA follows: TGTGCCAGCAGTTACTCGTCGTTCGGGGAGCTGTTTTTT.